These 10 T cell receptor beta chains came from one sample sequenced in a study of immune cell composition in non-small cell lung cancer. Assay used: immunoSEQ multiplex PCR; TCRdb lists only in-frame clones, some missing. The table lists about 4,000 clones, around 79% of them singletons. Sequenced: lung tumor tissue. These receptors were obtained from a human donor with non-small cell lung cancer.

The sample holds one count of this clone. The rearrangement links TRBV5-6 to TRBJ1-3, with D uncertain. Germline values: CDR1 SGHDT, CDR2 YYEEEE. The CDR3 is 14 residues long. The ends were cut back, 5 bases at V and 0 bases at J, with 9 bases in the middle. CDR3 loop: CASRVGDSGNTIYF. The DNA of the CDR3 is TGTGCCAGCAGAGTCGGGGACTCTGGAAACACCATATATTTT.

The CDR3 is CASGGTGYYEQYF. The CDR3 coding sequence is TGTGCCAGTGGGGGGACAGGGTACTACGAGCAGTACTTC. The chain combines TRBV19 with TRBJ2-7; 9 bases line up with TRBD1. Germline lookup yields CDR1 LNHDA and CDR2 SQIVND (reference sequence). After removal of 8 bases from V and 3 bases from J, the junction contained 5 bases not matched to a gene. CDR3 length: 13 amino acids.

The CDR3 sequence: CASSLNGGSYNEQFF. The CDR3 DNA is TGTGCCAGCAGCTTGAATGGAGGTTCCTACAATGAGCAGTTCTTC. The V gene is TRBV5-4, the J gene TRBJ2-1; tentatively, D is TRBD2 (5 bases). The germline gives CDR1 SGHNT, CDR2 YYREEE (reference sequence). The ends were cut back, 1 base at V and 1 base at J, with 9 bases in the middle. This CDR3 has 15 amino acids.

The chain has TRBV11-2 and TRBJ1-3; perhaps TRBD1 as D (5 bases). This CDR3 region has 17 residues. The germline V and J ends were trimmed by 3 bases and 10 bases, with 25 bases remaining between them. Germline V gene data show CDR1 as SGHAT and CDR2 as FQNNGV. CDR3 sequence reads: CASSLGLGMVGLETIYF. The CDR3 nucleotides are TGTGCCAGCAGCTTGGGACTAGGGATGGTGGGACTCGAAACCATATATTTT. Using reference TRBV11-2 and TRBJ1-3 for the parts outside the CDR3, the full variable domain is EAGVAQSPRYKIIEKRQSVAFWCNPISGHATLYWYQQILGQGPKLLIQFQNNGVVDDSQLPKDRFSAERLKGVDSTLKIQPAKLEDSAVYLCASSLGLGMVGLETIYFGEGSWLTVV.

CDR3 nucleotide sequence: TGTGCCAGCAGTAGGCCCAGCGGTAACAATGAGCAGTTCTTC. It is translated as CASSRPSGNNEQFF. The rearrangement uses TRBV6-5 and TRBJ2-1, with a tentative D call TRBD2 (5 bases). The V end was cut by 5 bases, the J end by 5 bases, with 13 bases between. In germline, CDR1 is MNHEY, CDR2 SVGAGI. This CDR3 has 14 residues.

This clone was seen a single time. The CDR3 coding sequence is TGTGCCAGCAGCCAAAGCCACCGGGACCGTTCCTACGAGCAGTACTTC. Its protein product is CASSQSHRDRSYEQYF. The J gene is TRBJ2-7, the V gene TRBV7-2, with D perhaps assigned TRBD1 or TRBD2 (5 bases each). From germline, CDR1 is SGHTA and CDR2 FQGNSA. The CDR3 has 16 amino acids. Trimming took 5 bases from V and 1 from J, leaving 18 bases between them.

This rearrangement joins TRBV5-6 to TRBJ2-3; D call uncertain. CDR1 and CDR2 (germline): SGHDT, YYEEEE. The CDR3 contains 14 residues. Trimming shortened V by 4 bases and J by 6 bases, and 15 bases separated the two germline ends. The CDR3 is CASSTGHTQDTQYF. The CDR3 nucleotides read TGTGCCAGCAGCACTGGCCACACTCAGGATACGCAGTATTTT.

The chain combines TRBV18 with TRBJ1-2; possibly TRBD1 for D (6 bases). The CDR3 totals 14 residues. Trimming left V 0 bases short and J 7 bases short, with 12 bases between. The germline gives CDR1 KGHSH, CDR2 LQKENI. CDR3 loop: CASSPPHRDGGYTF. CDR3 DNA sequence: TGTGCCAGCTCACCACCGCACAGGGACGGTGGCTACACCTTC.

V gene TRBV5-1 combines with J gene TRBJ2-1; 10 positions match TRBD1. Losses at the gene ends were 3 bases for V and 10 bases for J; bases not matched to a gene: 7. Germline V gene sequence: CDR1 SGHRS, CDR2 YFSETQ. CDR3 length: 14 amino acids. CDR3 coding DNA: TGCGCCAGCAGCTCGGGGACAGGGGCACGGGAGCAGTTCTTC. This translates into CASSSGTGAREQFF. Supplemented by reference TRBV5-1 and TRBJ2-1, the full variable domain reads KAGVTQTPRYLIKTRGQQVTLSCSPISGHRSVSWYQQTPGQGLQFLFEYFSETQRNKGNFPGRFSGRQFSNSRSEMNVSTLELGDSALYLCASSSGTGAREQFFGPGTRLTVL.

The rearrangement uses TRBV11-1 and TRBJ2-7, with 7 bases that match TRBD2. The CDR3 extends over 14 amino acids. The germline V gene encodes CDR1 SGHAT and CDR2 FQDESV (reference sequence). With V trimmed by 5 bases and J by 0 bases, 4 bases remained unmatched. The chain's CDR3 is CASSRAGPSYEQYF. The CDR3 bases are TGTGCCAGCAGCCGAGCGGGGCCCTCCTACGAGCAGTACTTC.